A single sample is the source of the 22 T cell receptor beta chains below, sequenced in a study of blood T cell repertoires in COVID-19. Profiled with immunoSEQ multiplex PCR; TCRdb holds only in-frame clones, not every one. The repertoire consists of 200,000 to 250,000 clones, with approximately 85% occurring once and the leading ten covering less than 9.5%. Input material: peripheral blood. The receptors here all came from a woman of 80 years or more with COVID-19, enrolled during active disease.

Worth noting for this clone: Other nucleotide sequences from this sample produce the same CDR3. The V call is TRBV6-5, the J call TRBJ1-1; no clear D. The CDR3 is made up of 15 amino acids. Trimming removed 0 bases from V and 2 bases from J, with 10 bases in between. CDR1 and CDR2 (germline): MNHEY, SVGAGI. As DNA, the CDR3 is TGTGCCAGCAGTTACTCGAGAGGGAGTAACACTGAAGCTTTCTTT. This codes for CASSYSRGSNTEAFF.

The chain recombines TRBV19 with TRBJ1-2; 9 bases are a match to TRBD1. V dropped 7 bases and J dropped 4; count of bases not matched to a gene: 7. The CDR3 totals 14 residues. Germline V gives CDR1 LNHDA, CDR2 SQIVND (reference sequence). CDR3 DNA sequence: TGTGCCAGTATGAGGGGACAGGGAGGCTATGGCTACACCTTC. Amino acid sequence: CASMRGQGGYGYTF.

The chain has TRBV19 and TRBJ2-4; D is possibly TRBD1 (5 bases). CDR1 is LNHDA, CDR2 SQIVND, per germline (reference sequence). With 0 bases removed from V and 5 bases from J, the gap between germline ends came to 17 bases. This CDR3 region has 17 residues. CDR3 sequence (DNA): TGTGCCAGTAGTATAGAGGGCAGGGTATCTTGGGAAAACATTCAGTACTTC. As protein: CASSIEGRVSWENIQYF.

This chain uses TRBV7-3 with TRBJ2-2; 7 bases line up with TRBD1. Germline V CDR1 and CDR2: SGHTA, FQGTGA. The CDR3 is 15 residues long. The ends lost 6 bases at V and 6 bases at J; junction bases unmatched: 10. In DNA, the CDR3 is TGTGCCAGCAGTCAGGGACAGACAAAAGCCGGGGAGCTGTTTTTT. Amino acids: CASSQGQTKAGELFF. Full variable domain (rest looked up from reference TRBV7-3 and TRBJ2-2): GAGVSQTPSNKVTEKGKYVELRCDPISGHTALYWYRQSLGQGPEFLIYFQGTGAADDSGLPNDRFFAVRPEGSVSTLKIQRTERGDSAVYLCASSQGQTKAGELFFGEGSRLTVL.

This clone showed up just a few times. This sequence joins TRBV9 and TRBJ2-5; 9 bases match TRBD2. Trimming took 4 bases from V and 5 from J; bases not matched to a gene: 12. Germline V gene data show CDR1 as SGDLS and CDR2 as YYNGEE. The CDR3 runs 16 residues. CDR3 in amino acids: CASSSWAGGPRETQYF. The DNA for the CDR3 is TGTGCCAGCAGCTCCTGGGCGGGAGGGCCACGGGAGACCCAGTACTTC.

The V gene is TRBV3-1 (or the pseudogene TRBV3-2), the J gene TRBJ2-3, with D unclear. The V and J ends lost 9 bases and 2 bases respectively, with 12 bases between them. The length of the CDR3 is 13 residues. The germline gives CDR1 LGHDT, CDR2 YNNKEL (reference sequence). The CDR3 loop reads CASATGDTDTQYF. Here the CDR3 DNA reads TGTGCCAGTGCTACGGGTGACACAGATACGCAGTATTTT.

The V call is TRBV19, the J call TRBJ2-2, with a tentative D call TRBD2 (5 bases). This CDR3 has 14 amino acids. V was shortened by 6 bases and J by 2 bases, with 10 bases between the two germline ends. CDR1 is LNHDA, CDR2 SQIVND, per germline (reference sequence). CDR3 amino acids: CASRNTGNTGELFF. CDR3 sequence (DNA): TGTGCCAGTAGGAATACGGGAAACACCGGGGAGCTGTTTTTT.

This clone turned up a few times. The rearrangement uses TRBV6-1 and TRBJ2-3; a weak D match, TRBD2 (6 bases). V was clipped by 0 bases and J by 2 bases, with 12 bases between them. CDR1 and CDR2 from the germline V gene are MNHNS and SASEGT. The CDR3 length is 16 residues. The CDR3 nucleotides read TGTGCCAGCAGTGAAGCCGGAGGGCCCCTCACAGATACGCAGTATTTT. It translates to CASSEAGGPLTDTQYF.

The CDR3 nucleotides are TGTGCCAGCAGCCAAGATCTTTGGCGCGCTGGTGAGGACTTAGCTTTCTTT. It codes for CASSQDLWRAGEDLAFF. The chain links TRBV4-2 to TRBJ1-1; D is ambiguous. The CDR3 runs to 17 residues. The ends were cut back, 0 bases at V and 10 bases at J, with 24 bases in the middle. In germline, CDR1 is LGHNA, CDR2 YNFKEQ.

This clone came up a few times. The chain joins TRBV7-9 to TRBJ2-7; possible D gene TRBD2, 5 bases. Per the germline V gene, CDR1 is SEHNR and CDR2 is FQNEAQ (reference sequence). V was clipped by 1 base and J by 3 bases, with 10 bases between them. The length of the CDR3 is 14 residues. The CDR3 nucleotides are TGTGCCAGCAGCTTAGGATTTAGCGACTACGAGCAGTACTTC. It specifies CASSLGFSDYEQYF.

The CDR3 here is CASSSNSGGASETQYF. CDR3 nucleotide sequence: TGTGCCAGCAGTTCCAATAGCGGGGGGGCTTCAGAGACCCAGTACTTC. V usage is TRBV11-2 and J usage is TRBJ2-5, with 11 bases matching TRBD2. Per germline, CDR1 SGHAT and CDR2 FQNNGV. The J segment lost 4 bases and the V segment lost 6 bases, leaving 10 bases of the junction unmatched. The CDR3 is 16 residues long.

This rearrangement joins TRBV18 to TRBJ1-3; D uncertain. The V and J ends lost 3 bases and 1 base respectively, with 7 bases between them. This CDR3 is 14 amino acids long. Germline assignment: CDR1 KGHSH and CDR2 LQKENI. The CDR3 bases are TGTGCCAGCTCACCGAGGGAGTCTGGAAACACCATATATTTT. Translating gives CASSPRESGNTIYF.

This chain links TRBV28 with TRBJ2-3, with TRBD2 matching 8 bases. The germline gives CDR1 MDHEN, CDR2 SYDVKM. CDR3 length equals 16 residues. The trim removed 5 bases at V and 0 bases at J, leaving 7 bases unmatched. The CDR3: CASSTGTSISTDTQYF. The CDR3 DNA reads TGTGCCAGCAGTACCGGGACTAGTATAAGCACAGATACGCAGTATTTT. The full variable domain, with the rest looked up from reference TRBV28 and TRBJ2-3, is DVKVTQSSRYLVKRTGEKVFLECVQDMDHENMFWYRQDPGLGLRLIYFSYDVKMKEKGDIPEGYSVSREKKERFSLILESASTNQTSMYLCASSTGTSISTDTQYFGPGTRLTVL.

The chain recombines TRBV9 with TRBJ1-2; TRBD1 is a possible D gene (6 bases). The CDR3 is made up of 14 amino acids. V shed 1 base and J shed 7 bases, with 14 bases lying between them. Germline CDR1 and CDR2: SGDLS and YYNGEE. CDR3 in amino acids: CASSVTGQQSGYTF. CDR3 DNA sequence: TGTGCCAGCAGCGTAACCGGACAGCAAAGTGGCTACACCTTC.

This clone was counted once. The genes are TRBV27 and TRBJ2-7; weak D call: TRBD1 (5 bases). V gave up 2 bases and J gave up 0 bases, with 5 bases separating them. CDR3 size: 13 residues. Germline values: CDR1 MNHEY, CDR2 SMNVEV (reference sequence). CDR3 residues: CASSLGASYEQYF. The CDR3 nucleotides are TGTGCCAGCAGTTTAGGGGCCTCCTACGAGCAGTACTTC.

A single count supports this clone. The rearrangement joins TRBV28 to TRBJ1-5; TRBD1 matches 8 bases. CDR1 is MDHEN and CDR2 is SYDVKM in the germline V gene. Germline trimming cut 6 bases from V and 3 bases from J; bases unmatched to any gene: 4. CDR3 length: 14 amino acids. CDR3 protein: CASSRTGNNQPQHF. Written as DNA, the CDR3 is TGTGCCAGCAGCAGGACAGGGAACAATCAGCCCCAGCATTTT.

This clone was found a few times. The chain uses TRBV19 and TRBJ1-1; D gene unclear. There are 13 residues in the CDR3. V was pared by 5 bases and J by 3 bases, with 10 bases between. CDR1 and CDR2 (germline): LNHDA, SQIVND (reference sequence). CDR3 protein: CASSSGIYTEAFF. The CDR3 DNA follows: TGTGCCAGTAGTTCGGGGATTTACACTGAAGCTTTCTTT.

The chain combines TRBV7-9 with TRBJ2-5, with 9 bases lining up with TRBD1. The CDR3 length is 15 residues. J lost 4 bases, V lost 5 bases, and 8 bases had no gene match. CDR1 and CDR2 (germline): SEHNR, FQNEAQ (reference sequence). As DNA, the CDR3 is TGTGCCAGCAGCCAGGGGGACAGGGTGCCAGAGACCCAGTACTTC. This encodes CASSQGDRVPETQYF.

The CDR3 DNA reads TGTGCCAGCAGTTTTCGGGGACTAGCTGTCTACGAGCAGTACTTC. This encodes CASSFRGLAVYEQYF. The V call is TRBV6-2 or TRBV6-3, the J call TRBJ2-7, with 9 bases that match TRBD2. Germline CDR1 is MNHEY and CDR2 is SVGEGT. The CDR3 has 15 residues. Germline trimming cut 4 bases from V and 3 bases from J; bases unmatched to any gene: 7.

The genes are TRBV19 and TRBJ1-1; D remains ambiguous. This CDR3 contains 15 residues. The germline V gene has CDR1 LNHDA and CDR2 SQIVND (reference sequence). V gave up 6 bases and J gave up 0 bases, with 14 bases separating them. CDR3 amino acids: CASSNEGLMNTEAFF. The DNA for the CDR3 is TGTGCCAGTAGCAATGAGGGTCTGATGAACACTGAAGCTTTCTTT.

This clone came up a few times. Other nucleotide sequences from this sample produce the same CDR3. The chain is built from TRBV4-2 and TRBJ1-5; the D is unclear. V was cut by 4 bases and J by 4 bases, with 11 bases left in between. The CDR3 has 14 amino acids. Germline V gene sequence: CDR1 LGHNA, CDR2 YNFKEQ. DNA for the CDR3: TGTGCCAGCAGCCCAACGGTCGGGAATCAGCCCCAGCATTTT. It codes for CASSPTVGNQPQHF.

The rearrangement uses TRBV15 and TRBJ1-2; a weak D match, TRBD1 (6 bases). CDR3 size: 15 residues. The V end was cut by 1 base, the J end by 3 bases, with 12 bases between. Germline values: CDR1 LNHNV, CDR2 YYDKDF (reference sequence). The CDR3 nucleotides read TGTGCCACCAGCAGAGGGGTCGCAGGGGACTATGGCTACACCTTC. Protein: CATSRGVAGDYGYTF. Supplemented by reference TRBV15 and TRBJ1-2, the full variable domain reads DAMVIQNPRYQVTQFGKPVTLSCSQTLNHNVMYWYQQKSSQAPKLLFHYYDKDFNNEADTPDNFQSRRPNTSFCFLDIRSPGLGDTAMYLCATSRGVAGDYGYTFGSGTRLTVV.